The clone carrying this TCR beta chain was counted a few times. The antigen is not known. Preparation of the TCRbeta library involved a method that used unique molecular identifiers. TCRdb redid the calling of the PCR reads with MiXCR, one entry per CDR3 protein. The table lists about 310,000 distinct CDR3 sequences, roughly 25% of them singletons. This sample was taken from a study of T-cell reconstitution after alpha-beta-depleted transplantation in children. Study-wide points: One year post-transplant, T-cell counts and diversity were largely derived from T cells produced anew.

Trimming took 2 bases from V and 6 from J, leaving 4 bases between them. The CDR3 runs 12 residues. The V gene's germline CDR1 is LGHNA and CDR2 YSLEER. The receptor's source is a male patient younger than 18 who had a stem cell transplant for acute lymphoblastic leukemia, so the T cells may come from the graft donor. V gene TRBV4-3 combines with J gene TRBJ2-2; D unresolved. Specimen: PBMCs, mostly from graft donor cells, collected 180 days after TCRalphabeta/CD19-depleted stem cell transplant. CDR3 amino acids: CASSQPAGELFF. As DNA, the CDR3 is TGCGCCAGCAGCCAACCAGCCGGGGAGCTGTTTTTT.